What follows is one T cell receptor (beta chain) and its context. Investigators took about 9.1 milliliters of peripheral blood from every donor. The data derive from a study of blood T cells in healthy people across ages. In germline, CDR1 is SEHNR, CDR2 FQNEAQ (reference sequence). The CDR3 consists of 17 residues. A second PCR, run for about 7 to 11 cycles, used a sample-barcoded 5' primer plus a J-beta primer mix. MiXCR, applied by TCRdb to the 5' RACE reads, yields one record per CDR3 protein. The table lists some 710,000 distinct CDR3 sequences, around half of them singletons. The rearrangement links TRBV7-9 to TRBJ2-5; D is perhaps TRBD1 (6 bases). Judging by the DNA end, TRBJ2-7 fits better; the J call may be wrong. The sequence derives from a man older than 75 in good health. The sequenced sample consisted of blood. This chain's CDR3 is CASSLRAPNRAEYEQYF. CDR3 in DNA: TGTGCCAGCAGCTTAAGGGCCCCCAACAGGGCGGAATACGAGCAGTACTTC.